The clone carrying this T cell receptor (beta chain) came up once. This sample stems from a study of blood T cell repertoires in COVID-19. Study information: Acute-phase and convalescent COVID-19 samples originated in the United States, Italy and Spain.

The CDR3 is 14 amino acids. Germline V CDR1 and CDR2: MDHEN, SYDVKM. Germline trimming cut 10 bases from V and 5 bases from J; bases unmatched to any gene: 8. Per the study methods: From reference gene primer amplification, estimates of nucleated cell counts were derived. Profiled with immunoSEQ multiplex PCR; TCRdb holds only in-frame clones, not every one. V, J and clone size derive from that table, while D and trimming were established from the DNA sequence. The table includes 250,000 to 300,000 clones, under 95% detected once. All enrollees were about 18 to 100 years old and from under 25 US areas. Participants' reported clinical history set cohort assignment.

This sequence originates from a woman between 40 and 55 years old with acute COVID-19. V and J are TRBV28 and TRBJ1-4; 9 bases fit TRBD1. Material for sequencing was PBMCs or T cells enriched from blood (not recorded which). In DNA, the CDR3 is TGTGCCACCTACCGGGACAGGGAAAATGAAAAACTGTTTTTT. Protein sequence: CATYRDRENEKLFF.